Shown below are 20 T cell receptor beta chains from a single sample sequenced in a study of T cells in Graves' hyperthyroidism and ophthalmopathy. Amplification targeted TCR beta CDR3 regions from RNA transcripts. Researchers ran a first-round RT-PCR on the TCR CDR3 using the HTBI primer set. TCRdb ran MiXCR on the multiplex PCR reads and lists one entry per CDR3 protein. The repertoire includes a few hundred thousand distinct CDR3 sequences, over 13% of them detected once, and 15% to 20% sits in the top ten. Source material: blood. The receptors stem from a woman aged 18-29 years with Graves' hyperthyroidism.

This chain uses TRBV6-5 with TRBJ2-7, with D perhaps TRBD2 (6 bases). CDR3 length equals 15 residues. Germline V gene data show CDR1 as MNHEY and CDR2 as SVGAGI. V shed 2 bases and J shed 1 base, with 12 bases lying between them. The CDR3, as DNA: TGTGCCAGCAGTTACGGGAGTGGAGGGTCCTACGAGCAGTACGTC. Translation gives CASSYGSGGSYEQYV.

This clonotype was seen repeatedly, ten times or more. The chain couples TRBV6-1 to TRBJ1-1, with unresolved D. V was shortened by 5 bases and J by 0 bases, with 10 bases between the two germline ends. This CDR3 spans 14 amino acids. CDR1 is MNHNS and CDR2 is SASEGT in the germline V gene. CDR3 protein: CASSMTYMNTEAFF. As DNA, the CDR3 is TGTGCCAGCAGTATGACCTACATGAACACTGAAGCTTTCTTT.

This clonotype has a count of ten or more. The CDR3 bases are TGTGCCAGCAGAATAACCGGGACACCAGATACGCAGTATTTT. This encodes CASRITGTPDTQYF. The chain is built from TRBV11-2 and TRBJ2-3; tentative D call: TRBD1 (6 bases). The V gene lost 6 bases and the J gene lost 4 bases, with 14 bases spanning the gap. Germline values: CDR1 SGHAT, CDR2 FQNNGV. This CDR3 contains 14 residues. The full variable domain, with the rest looked up from reference TRBV11-2 and TRBJ2-3, is EAGVAQSPRYKIIEKRQSVAFWCNPISGHATLYWYQQILGQGPKLLIQFQNNGVVDDSQLPKDRFSAERLKGVDSTLKIQPAKLEDSAVYLCASRITGTPDTQYFGPGTRLTVL.

This clonotype was counted many times. As DNA, the CDR3 is TGTGCCAGCAGCTTAGTGTTCTCAGATCCCGAGGGGGAGCAGTTCTTC. Residues: CASSLVFSDPEGEQFF. The V and J genes are TRBV7-8 and TRBJ2-1; D is perhaps TRBD1 or TRBD2 (5 bases each). The ends were cut back, 1 base at V and 10 bases at J, with 20 bases in the middle. The length of the CDR3 is 16 residues. The germline gives CDR1 SGHVS, CDR2 FQNEAQ.

The rearrangement uses TRBV5-5 and TRBJ1-1; no reliable D call. In germline, CDR1 is SGHKS, CDR2 YYEKEE (reference sequence). The CDR3 spans 14 residues. V shed 1 base and J shed 1 base, with 8 bases lying between them. The CDR3 sequence is CASSLKVGNTEAFF. The DNA for the CDR3 is TGTGCCAGCAGCTTGAAGGTGGGGAACACTGAAGCTTTCTTT. The variable domain in full, completed from reference TRBV5-5 and TRBJ1-1, reads DAGVTQSPTHLIKTRGQQVTLRCSPISGHKSVSWYQQVLGQGPQFIFQYYEKEERGRGNFPDRFSARQFPNYSSELNVNALLLGDSALYLCASSLKVGNTEAFFGQGTRLTVV.

V and J are TRBV5-1 and TRBJ1-2, with D perhaps matching TRBD1 (5 bases). This CDR3 comprises 15 residues. V was trimmed by 2 bases and J by 6 bases, leaving 17 bases between them. Germline CDR1 is SGHRS and CDR2 is YFSETQ. CDR3 protein: CASSFGWSQGDGYTF. The CDR3, as DNA: TGCGCCAGCAGCTTCGGGTGGTCGCAGGGCGATGGCTACACCTTC.

In the case of this clonotype: A junction boundary mismatches the germline segment, possibly from a read error. The rearrangement links TRBV12-3 or TRBV12-4 to TRBJ2-3; D is unresolved. The J call could be wrong; TRBJ1-5 is a better fit for the DNA end. This CDR3 has 18 amino acids. The CDR3 DNA is TGTGCCCGCAGTACTACACGGACTAGCGGGAGTCATTCAGATACGCAGCATTTT. It yields the protein CARSTTRTSGSHSDTQHF.

The sample holds many counts of this clonotype. This chain connects TRBV27 to TRBJ2-1; 11 positions match TRBD1. The CDR3 has 17 amino acids. The germline V gene encodes CDR1 MNHEY and CDR2 SMNVEV (reference sequence). Unmatched junction bases numbered 18, after V lost 5 bases and J lost 12 bases. CDR3 sequence: CASSLPPGTGGTSSQFF. The CDR3, as DNA: TGTGCCAGCAGTCTTCCTCCCGGGACAGGGGGGACTAGCTCGCAGTTCTTC.

This clonotype was recorded many times. The chain has TRBV9 and TRBJ2-7; unclear D gene. Germline lookup yields CDR1 SGDLS and CDR2 YYNGEE. Trimming stripped 4 bases from V and 3 bases from J, with 11 bases between. There are 13 residues in the CDR3. CDR3 in amino acids: CASSPHPLYEQYF. The CDR3 region has the DNA TGTGCCAGCAGCCCCCACCCCCTCTACGAGCAGTACTTC.

This clonotype showed up many times. The CDR3 loop is CSARRKAGEQYF. The CDR3 DNA is TGCAGTGCTAGGAGGAAAGCGGGGGAGCAGTACTTC. J is TRBJ2-7 and V is TRBV20-1; 7 bases line up with TRBD2. V shed 3 bases, J shed 7 bases, and the junction held 6 bases outside the gene matches. The CDR3 sequence is 12 residues long. Germline loops: CDR1 DFQATT, CDR2 SNEGSKA (reference sequence).

Details on this clonotype: The junction differs from germline at one of its ends, possibly a read error. The chain joins TRBV6-1 to TRBJ1-2; TRBD1 agrees at 7 bases. The CDR3 contains 13 residues. Germline CDR1 reads MNHNS; CDR2 reads SASEGT. The CDR3 DNA reads TGTGCCGGCAGGCAGGGGGTTTCGAATGGCTACACCTTC. This encodes CAGRQGVSNGYTF.

This clonotype was recorded at least ten times. The chain combines TRBV2 with TRBJ2-6; no clear D gene. With 6 bases removed from V and 4 bases from J, the gap between germline ends came to 4 bases. Germline-derived CDR1 and CDR2 are SNHLY and FYNNEI. The CDR3 consists of 12 residues. CDR3 in amino acids: CASREGANVLTF. For the CDR3, the DNA is TGTGCCAGCAGGGAGGGGGCCAACGTCCTGACTTTC.

This clonotype appeared many times. The chain uses TRBV12-3 or TRBV12-4 and TRBJ2-7; D possibly corresponds to TRBD2 (6 bases). The CDR3 length is 15 residues. The ends were cut back, 6 bases at V and 0 bases at J, with 15 bases in the middle. Here the CDR3 reads CASRGHGGSSYEQYV. The DNA of the CDR3 is TGTGCCAGCAGGGGTCATGGGGGGAGCTCCTACGAGCAGTACGTC.

At least ten counts were recorded for this clonotype. The rearrangement uses TRBV19 and TRBJ1-3; the D is unclear. The CDR3 has 15 amino acids. The ends were cut back, 9 bases at V and 0 bases at J, with 15 bases in the middle. CDR1 is LNHDA and CDR2 is SQIVND in the germline V gene (reference sequence). The CDR3 protein is CASRGLPSSGNTIYF. CDR3 DNA: TGTGCCAGCAGAGGTCTTCCCAGCTCTGGAAACACCATATATTTT.

This clonotype was picked up many times. The rearrangement joins TRBV7-3 to TRBJ2-1; the D gene is possibly TRBD1 (5 bases). Germline V gene lookup returns CDR1 SGHTA and CDR2 FQGTGA. CDR3 size: 13 residues. V lost 4 bases and J 8 bases, leaving 12 bases between the germline ends. CDR3 amino acids: CASSSRVRDEQFF. The CDR3 nucleotides are TGTGCCAGCAGCTCCAGGGTTAGGGATGAGCAGTTCTTC.

The chain recombines TRBV5-1 with TRBJ2-5; TRBD1 might be the D (6 bases). Germline assignment: CDR1 SGHRS and CDR2 YFSETQ. Trimming took off 0 bases at V and 5 bases at J, with 11 bases between the two ends. This CDR3 comprises 14 residues. Here the CDR3 DNA reads TGCGCCAGCAGCTTGGGGAACAGGGTTGAGACCCAGTACTTC. Translating it yields CASSLGNRVETQYF.

V is TRBV5-1 and J is TRBJ2-4, with D unresolved. There are 14 residues in the CDR3. The germline CDR1 and CDR2 sequences are SGHRS and YFSETQ. V was clipped by 0 bases and J by 8 bases, with 12 bases between them. CDR3 amino acids: CASSLESSSDIQYF. The CDR3 coding sequence is TGCGCCAGCAGCTTGGAGTCTTCGTCCGACATTCAGTACTTC.

This clonotype was counted a few times. CDR3 sequence: CATSMTPVDRSDGYTF. Here the CDR3 DNA reads TGTGCCACCAGCATGACCCCAGTGGATCGTTCGGATGGCTACACCTTC. The rearrangement uses TRBV15 and TRBJ1-2, with D unresolved. V gave up 4 bases and J gave up 6 bases, with 21 bases separating them. Germline V CDR1 and CDR2: LNHNV, YYDKDF (reference sequence). The CDR3 runs to 16 residues.

In this sample, this clonotype turned up many times. The chain uses TRBV11-3 and TRBJ2-1, with D perhaps TRBD1 (6 bases). Looked up from germline, CDR1 is SGHNT and CDR2 is YENEEA. V lost 5 bases and J 3 bases, leaving 14 bases between the germline ends. The CDR3 is made up of 15 amino acids. CDR3 in amino acids: CASSPGDPLYNEQFF. In DNA, the CDR3 is TGTGCCAGCAGCCCAGGGGACCCCCTCTACAATGAGCAGTTCTTC.

This clonotype was observed many times. The CDR3 region has the DNA TGTGCCAGCAGCTTAGGTGCGGCAGGGAGCGAGACCCAGTACTTC. Translated, it gives CASSLGAAGSETQYF. V is TRBV11-2 and J is TRBJ2-5, with D perhaps assigned TRBD1 or TRBD2 (5 bases each). Germline CDR1 is SGHAT and CDR2 is FQNNGV. There are 15 residues in the CDR3. V gave up 1 base and J gave up 5 bases, with 14 bases separating them. The full variable domain, its missing parts supplied by reference TRBV11-2 and TRBJ2-5, is EAGVAQSPRYKIIEKRQSVAFWCNPISGHATLYWYQQILGQGPKLLIQFQNNGVVDDSQLPKDRFSAERLKGVDSTLKIQPAKLEDSAVYLCASSLGAAGSETQYFGPGTRLLVL.